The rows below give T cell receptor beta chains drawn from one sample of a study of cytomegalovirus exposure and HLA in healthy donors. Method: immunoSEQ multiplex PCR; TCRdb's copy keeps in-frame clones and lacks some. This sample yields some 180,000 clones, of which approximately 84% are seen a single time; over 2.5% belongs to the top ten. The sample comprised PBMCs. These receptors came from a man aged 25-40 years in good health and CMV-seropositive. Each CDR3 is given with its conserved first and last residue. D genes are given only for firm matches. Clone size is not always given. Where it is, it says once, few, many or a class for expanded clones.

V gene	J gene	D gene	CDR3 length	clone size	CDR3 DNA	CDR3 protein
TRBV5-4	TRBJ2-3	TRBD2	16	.	TGTGCCAGCAGCCCGAAGACTAGCGGGAGGTCAGATACGCAGTATTTT	CASSPKTSGRSDTQYF
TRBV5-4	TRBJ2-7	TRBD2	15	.	TGTGCCAGCAGCTTGGCCGCTAGCGGGAGGGGCGAGCAGTACTTC	CASSLAASGRGEQYF
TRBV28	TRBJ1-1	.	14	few	TGTGCCAGCAGTCAACTGACAGGGAACACTGAAGCTTTCTTT	CASSQLTGNTEAFF
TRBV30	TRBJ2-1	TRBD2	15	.	TGTGCCTGGAGTCGGGGGACTAGCGGGAGGCATGAGCAGTTCTTC	CAWSRGTSGRHEQFF
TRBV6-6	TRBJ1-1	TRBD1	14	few	TGTGCCAGCAACCCACGACAGGGGAAGCATGAAGCTTTCTTT	CASNPRQGKHEAFF
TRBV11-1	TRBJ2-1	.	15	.	TGTGCCAGCAGCTACGGGAGAGGAACCTACAATGAGCAGTTCTTC	CASSYGRGTYNEQFF
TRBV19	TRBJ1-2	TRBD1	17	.	TGTGCCAGTAGCGACTTGAGCAGACAGGGTTCTAACTATGGCTACACCTTC	CASSDLSRQGSNYGYTF
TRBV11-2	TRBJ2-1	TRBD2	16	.	TGTGCCAGCAGCGCTCGGACTAGAAACTCCTACAATGAGCAGTTCTTC	CASSARTRNSYNEQFF
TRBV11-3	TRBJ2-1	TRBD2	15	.	TGTGCCAGCAGCCCTCTAGCGGGCAGTGATAATGAGCAGTTCTTC	CASSPLAGSDNEQFF
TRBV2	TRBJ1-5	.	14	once	TGTGCCAGCAGTGAATCCCCTTGGGCACAGCCCCAGCATTTT	CASSESPWAQPQHF
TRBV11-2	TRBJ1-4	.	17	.	TGTGCCAGCAGCTTAGCGGCAGGGGAAGCAACTAATGAAAAACTGTTTTTT	CASSLAAGEATNEKLFF
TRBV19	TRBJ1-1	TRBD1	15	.	TGTGCCAGTAGTTACGGACAGGGCGGAATCACTGAAGCTTTCTTT	CASSYGQGGITEAFF
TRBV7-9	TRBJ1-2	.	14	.	TGTGCCAGCAGCTCCTCCGGGGGTCGGAATGGCTACACCTTC	CASSSSGGRNGYTF
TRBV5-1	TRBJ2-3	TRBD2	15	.	TGCGCCAGCAGCTTGAGCGGTAGCGGGGGCGGACCGCAGTATTTT	CASSLSGSGGGPQYF
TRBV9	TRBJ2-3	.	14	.	TGTGCCAGCGGCGAGGGGACTAGCACAGATACGCAGTATTTT	CASGEGTSTDTQYF
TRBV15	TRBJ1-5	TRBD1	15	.	TGTGCCACCAGCGCCGAGGGGGCGGACCATCAGCCCCAGCATTTT	CATSAEGADHQPQHF
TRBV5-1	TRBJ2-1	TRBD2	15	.	TGCGCCAGCAGCTCCGGACTAGACTCCTACAATGAGCAGTTCTTC	CASSSGLDSYNEQFF
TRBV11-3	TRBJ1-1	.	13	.	TGTGCCAGCAGCTTAGAGAGCGACACTGAAGCTTTCTTT	CASSLESDTEAFF
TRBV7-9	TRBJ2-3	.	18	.	TGTGCCAGCAGCTTATTTGTTAATTTGCGGTCGGGCACAGATACGCAGTATTTT	CASSLFVNLRSGTDTQYF
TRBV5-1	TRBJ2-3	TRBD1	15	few	TGCGCCAGCAGGGCCGGGACAGTCGCCACAGATACGCAGTATTTT	CASRAGTVATDTQYF
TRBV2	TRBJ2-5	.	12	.	TGTGCCAGCAACCGGGGGTCTACCGCCCAGTACTTC	CASNRGSTAQYF
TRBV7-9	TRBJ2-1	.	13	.	TGTGCCAGCAGCTCACCTAGGGGTTGGGCCCAGCTCTTC	CASSSPRGWAQLF
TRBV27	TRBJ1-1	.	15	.	TGTGCCAGCAGTTTCCTCACTCCCGGGTCTGCTGAAGCTTTCTTT	CASSFLTPGSAEAFF
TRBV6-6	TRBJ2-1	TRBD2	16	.	TGTGCCAGCAGTTACCTTCGCGGGAGCGGATACAATGAGCAGTTCTTC	CASSYLRGSGYNEQFF
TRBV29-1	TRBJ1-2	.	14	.	TGCAGCGCCCACCAGGGCAGGGGTGGGGGTGGCTACACCTTC	CSAHQGRGGGGYTF
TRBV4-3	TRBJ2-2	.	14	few	TGCGCCAGCAGATTGCTACCTGACACCGGGGAGCTGTTTTTT	CASRLLPDTGELFF
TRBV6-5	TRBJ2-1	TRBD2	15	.	TGTGCCACAGCGGGTACGCTAAGCGGGAGGAATGAGCAGTTCTTC	CATAGTLSGRNEQFF
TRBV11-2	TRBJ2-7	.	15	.	TGTGCCAGCAGCCCCGGACTCCAGCCTCTCTACGAGCAGTACTTC	CASSPGLQPLYEQYF